This T cell receptor beta chain was obtained from a study of T cell repertoires in cytomegalovirus infection. Looking at the study overall: Both a matching HLA type and CMV infection were indicated by public TCR beta signatures. Study results and caveats: Carriage of CMV together with the relevant HLA was identifiable through cumulative public TCR beta family frequency. The study found HLA-C-restricted CMV-specific TCR beta clonotypes dominating the ex vivo response.

TCRdb itself ran the reads through MiXCR, one entry per CDR3 protein. The repertoire includes approximately 990,000 distinct CDR3 sequences, around 31% of them detected once, and roughly an eighth sits in the top ten. The V and J ends lost 5 bases and 6 bases, in that order; junction bases with no gene match: 8. CDR3 length equals 14 residues. Looked up from germline, CDR1 is SEHNR and CDR2 is FQNEAQ (reference sequence). In the case of this clonotype: Its antigen is not identified.

V is TRBV7-9 and J is TRBJ1-2; 8 nucleotides agree with TRBD1. The input for sequencing was cultured CD8+ T cells from PBMCs, taken from culture after CMV antigen stimulation. This clonotype was obtained from a human donor in good health (CMV status not recorded). Some clones in this sample may be carry-over from other donors' samples. The CDR3 DNA follows: TGTGCCAGCAGCAGCCGGACAGGGAGCAATGGCTACACCTTC. Its translation is CASSSRTGSNGYTF.